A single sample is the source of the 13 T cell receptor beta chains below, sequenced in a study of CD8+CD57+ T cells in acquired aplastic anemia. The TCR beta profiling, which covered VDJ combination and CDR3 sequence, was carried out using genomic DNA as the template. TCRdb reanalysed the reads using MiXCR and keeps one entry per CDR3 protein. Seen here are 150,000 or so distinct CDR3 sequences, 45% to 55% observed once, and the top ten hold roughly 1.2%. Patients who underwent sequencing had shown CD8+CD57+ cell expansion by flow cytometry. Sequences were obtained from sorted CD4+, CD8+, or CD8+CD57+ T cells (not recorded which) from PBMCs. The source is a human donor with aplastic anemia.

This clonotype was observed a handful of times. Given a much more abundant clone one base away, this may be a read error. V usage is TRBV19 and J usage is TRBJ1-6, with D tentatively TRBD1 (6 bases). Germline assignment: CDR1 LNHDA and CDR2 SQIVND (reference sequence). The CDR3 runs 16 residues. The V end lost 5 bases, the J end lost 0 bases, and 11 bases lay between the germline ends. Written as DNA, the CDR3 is TGTGCCAGTAGTGTGAGAGGGGGCTCCTATAATTCACCCCTCCACTTT. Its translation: CASSVRGGSYNSPLHF.

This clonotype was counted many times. This chain's CDR3 is CSASVGYGYTF. The CDR3 DNA reads TGCAGTGCTAGCGTGGGGTATGGCTACACCTTC. The V gene is TRBV20-1, the J gene TRBJ1-2; D gene ambiguous. The CDR3 consists of 11 residues. Trimming removed 3 bases at V and 5 bases at J, with 7 bases between. Germline V gene sequence: CDR1 DFQATT, CDR2 SNEGSKA (reference sequence).

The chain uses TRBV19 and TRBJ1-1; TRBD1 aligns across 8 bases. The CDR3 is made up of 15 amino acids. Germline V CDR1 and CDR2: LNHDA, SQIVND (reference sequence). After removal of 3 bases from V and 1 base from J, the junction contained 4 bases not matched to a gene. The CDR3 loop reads CASSIFGQGNTEAFF. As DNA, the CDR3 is TGTGCCAGTAGTATCTTCGGACAGGGGAACACTGAAGCTTTCTTT.

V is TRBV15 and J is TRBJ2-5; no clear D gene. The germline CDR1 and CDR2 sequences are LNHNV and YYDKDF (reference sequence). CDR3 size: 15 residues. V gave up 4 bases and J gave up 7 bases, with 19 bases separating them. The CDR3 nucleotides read TGTGCCACCAGCAAAGAGAGTAGAGAGCTCCGGACCCAGTACTTC. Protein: CATSKESRELRTQYF.

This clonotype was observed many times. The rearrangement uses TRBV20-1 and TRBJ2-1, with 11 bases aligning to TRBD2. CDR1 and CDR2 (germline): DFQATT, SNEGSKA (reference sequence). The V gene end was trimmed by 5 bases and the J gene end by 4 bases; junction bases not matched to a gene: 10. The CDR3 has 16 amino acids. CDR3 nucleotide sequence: TGCAGTGCTCCGAAACCCGGGACTAGCGGATACAATGAGCAGTTCTTC. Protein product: CSAPKPGTSGYNEQFF.

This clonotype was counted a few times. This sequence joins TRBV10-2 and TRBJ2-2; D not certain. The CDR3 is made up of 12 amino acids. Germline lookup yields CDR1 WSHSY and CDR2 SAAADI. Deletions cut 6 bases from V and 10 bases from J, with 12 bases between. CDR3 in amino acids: CASRLIQTELFF. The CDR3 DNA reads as TGCGCCAGCAGGCTGATACAGACGGAGCTGTTTTTT.

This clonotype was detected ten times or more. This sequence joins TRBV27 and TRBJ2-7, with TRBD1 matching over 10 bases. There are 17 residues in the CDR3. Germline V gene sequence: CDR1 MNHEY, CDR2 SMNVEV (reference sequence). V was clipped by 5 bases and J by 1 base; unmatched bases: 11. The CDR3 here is CASSPPGQGRRSYEQYF. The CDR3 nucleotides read TGTGCCAGCAGTCCACCGGGACAGGGGCGGAGGTCCTACGAGCAGTACTTC.

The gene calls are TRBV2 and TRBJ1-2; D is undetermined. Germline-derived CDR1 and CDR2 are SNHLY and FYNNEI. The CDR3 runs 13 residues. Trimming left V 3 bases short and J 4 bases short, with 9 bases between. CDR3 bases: TGTGCCAGCAGTGATTACGTAGGCTATGGCTACACCTTC. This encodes CASSDYVGYGYTF.

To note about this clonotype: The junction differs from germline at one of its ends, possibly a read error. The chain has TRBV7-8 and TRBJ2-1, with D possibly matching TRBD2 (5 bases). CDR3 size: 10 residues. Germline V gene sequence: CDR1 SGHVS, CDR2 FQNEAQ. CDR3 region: CGSGYNEQFF. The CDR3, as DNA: TGTGGCAGCGGATACAATGAGCAGTTCTTC.

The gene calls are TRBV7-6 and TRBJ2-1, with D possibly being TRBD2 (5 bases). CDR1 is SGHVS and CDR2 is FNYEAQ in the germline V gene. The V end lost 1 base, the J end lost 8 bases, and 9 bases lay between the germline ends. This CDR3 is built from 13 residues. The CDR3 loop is CASSLVTRDEQFF. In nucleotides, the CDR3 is TGTGCCAGCAGCTTAGTAACTAGGGATGAGCAGTTCTTC. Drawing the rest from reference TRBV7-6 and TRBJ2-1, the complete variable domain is GAGVSQSPRYKVTKRGQDVALRCDPISGHVSLYWYRQALGQGPEFLTYFNYEAQQDKSGLPNDRFSAERPEGSISTLTIQRTEQRDSAMYRCASSLVTRDEQFFGPGTRLTVL.

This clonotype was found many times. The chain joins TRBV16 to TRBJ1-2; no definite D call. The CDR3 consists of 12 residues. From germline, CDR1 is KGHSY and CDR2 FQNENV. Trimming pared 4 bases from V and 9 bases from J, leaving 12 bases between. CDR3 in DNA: TGTGCCAGCAGCCCTTATGGGGAGCGCTACACCTTC. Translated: CASSPYGERYTF.

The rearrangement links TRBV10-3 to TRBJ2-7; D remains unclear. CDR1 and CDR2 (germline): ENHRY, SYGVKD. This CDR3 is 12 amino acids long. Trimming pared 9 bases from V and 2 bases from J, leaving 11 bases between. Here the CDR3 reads CAIRTVTYEQYF. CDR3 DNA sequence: TGTGCCATTCGGACGGTTACCTACGAGCAGTACTTC.

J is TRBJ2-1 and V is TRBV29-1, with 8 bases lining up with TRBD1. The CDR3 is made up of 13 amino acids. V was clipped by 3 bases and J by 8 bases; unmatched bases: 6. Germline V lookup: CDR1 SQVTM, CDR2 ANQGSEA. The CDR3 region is CSVESQGAYEQFF. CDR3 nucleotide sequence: TGCAGCGTTGAGAGCCAGGGGGCGTATGAGCAGTTCTTC.